A single sample is the source of the 28 T cell receptor beta chains below, sequenced in a study of cytomegalovirus exposure and HLA in healthy donors (dated by TCRdb to between 2016 and 2019). Libraries were constructed by the immunoSEQ multiplex PCR assay. The multiplex PCR relied on a mix of 60 forward primers for TCR Vbeta segments and 13 reverse primers for TCR Jbeta segments. Entries here come from immuneACCESS through TCRdb and include only in-frame sequences with V and J called. Some clones fail to appear in such tables; in the studies checked, an unresolved V gene covers under half of the shortfall, and the cause of the remainder is unknown. This sample is represented by 110,000 to 150,000 clones; roughly three quarters of them were singletons. The top ten hold 4% to 5.5% of the sample. The sequenced material came from PBMCs. The receptors stem from a man between 60 and 75 years old in good health and CMV-seronegative.

This sequence joins TRBV15 and TRBJ1-1, with 7 bases matching TRBD1. Trimming at V came to 1 base and at J to 4 bases, leaving 9 bases not matched to a gene. CDR1 is LNHNV, CDR2 YYDKDF, per germline (reference sequence). This CDR3 contains 16 residues. CDR3 nucleotides: TGTGCCACCAGCAGAGGAGGGGGCCAAGGGTTCACTGAAGCTTTCTTT. It translates to CATSRGGGQGFTEAFF.

This chain joins TRBV5-1 and TRBJ1-6; D ambiguous. The germline V gene encodes CDR1 SGHRS and CDR2 YFSETQ. Trimming removed 2 bases at V and 7 bases at J, with 10 bases between. The CDR3 contains 14 residues. DNA for the CDR3: TGCGCCAGCAGCTTCTTGACGGGGAATTCACCCCTCCACTTT. It translates to CASSFLTGNSPLHF.

The rearrangement uses TRBV6-1 and TRBJ2-3; D perhaps matches TRBD1 (6 bases). CDR3 length: 14 residues. V was cut by 6 bases and J by 1 base, with 11 bases left in between. Germline V CDR1 and CDR2: MNHNS, SASEGT. The CDR3 here is CASSGTPRTDTQYF. CDR3 nucleotide sequence: TGTGCCAGCAGCGGGACACCACGCACAGATACGCAGTATTTT.

This clone was counted once. The genes are TRBV2 and TRBJ2-3; 7 bases are a match to TRBD1. This CDR3 has 17 residues. V was clipped by 2 bases and J by 4 bases; unmatched bases: 12. Germline V gene sequence: CDR1 SNHLY, CDR2 FYNNEI. CDR3 DNA sequence: TGTGCCAGCAGTGAATCATATTTGACAGGGCGGCCAGATACGCAGTATTTT. As protein: CASSESYLTGRPDTQYF.

The chain couples TRBV27 to TRBJ2-7; D is undetermined. This CDR3 contains 15 residues. Trimming cost V 3 bases and J 3 bases, with 15 bases left between them. CDR1 MNHEY and CDR2 SMNVEV come from the germline V gene (reference sequence). CDR3 in DNA: TGTGCCAGCAGTTTTAGCTTATCCACCTACTACGAGCAGTACTTC. This encodes CASSFSLSTYYEQYF.

The gene calls are TRBV7-3 and TRBJ1-3; D perhaps matches TRBD1 (6 bases). V dropped 4 bases and J dropped 7 bases, with 14 bases sitting between them. The CDR3 is made up of 14 amino acids. CDR1 SGHTA and CDR2 FQGTGA come from the germline V gene. As DNA, the CDR3 is TGTGCCAGCAGCTCCTACAGGGCGGACAACACCATATATTTT. This gives the protein CASSSYRADNTIYF.

This clone was recorded a few times. The chain recombines TRBV29-1 with TRBJ1-2; perhaps TRBD1 as D (6 bases). Germline V gives CDR1 SQVTM, CDR2 ANQGSEA. V lost 0 bases, J lost 4 bases, and 12 bases lay in between. CDR3 size: 14 residues. CDR3 DNA: TGCAGCGTTGAAGATCGAGGGGGTTCCTATGGCTACACCTTC. It specifies CSVEDRGGSYGYTF.

The chain uses TRBV5-6 and TRBJ1-5; 7 bases align to TRBD1. The CDR3 runs 14 residues. V lost 3 bases, J lost 4 bases, and 4 bases stayed unmatched. Germline V gene data show CDR1 as SGHDT and CDR2 as YYEEEE. This CDR3 is CASSSGQVNQPQHF. The CDR3 region has the DNA TGTGCCAGCAGCTCTGGACAGGTTAATCAGCCCCAGCATTTT.

The chain combines TRBV6-1 with TRBJ2-5; TRBD1 matches at 7 bases. The CDR3 spans 14 residues. Germline V lookup: CDR1 MNHNS, CDR2 SASEGT. J gave up 4 bases and V 5 bases, and 7 bases lay outside the gene matches. The CDR3 region has the DNA TGTGCCAGCAGTCCAAGGGGGCGGGCAGAGACCCAGTACTTC. Amino acid sequence: CASSPRGRAETQYF.

This sequence joins TRBV6-5 and TRBJ1-1; 7 bases agree with TRBD1. The germline V gene has CDR1 MNHEY and CDR2 SVGAGI. This CDR3 comprises 16 residues. V was clipped by 2 bases and J by 5 bases; unmatched bases: 11. DNA of the CDR3: TGTGCCAGCAGTTACACGGGACAGTCGGGGAATACTGAAGCTTTCTTT. Protein sequence: CASSYTGQSGNTEAFF.

This clone was counted only a few times. V gene TRBV18 combines with J gene TRBJ1-5; 8 bases agree with TRBD1. V was pared by 3 bases and J by 6 bases, with 7 bases of the junction left unmatched. CDR1 is KGHSH, CDR2 LQKENI, per germline. This CDR3 has 15 residues. CDR3 in amino acids: CASSPSGQGGQPQHF. The DNA of the CDR3 is TGTGCCAGCTCACCTTCTGGACAGGGTGGTCAGCCCCAGCATTTT.

This sequence joins TRBV9 and TRBJ2-3; D ambiguous. Germline loops: CDR1 SGDLS, CDR2 YYNGEE. V was trimmed by 6 bases and J by 0 bases, leaving 11 bases between them. This CDR3 comprises 14 residues. CDR3 residues: CASTSLTSTDTQYF. Here the CDR3 DNA reads TGTGCCAGCACTTCTCTGACTAGCACAGATACGCAGTATTTT.

The chain recombines TRBV11-2 with TRBJ1-5; the match to TRBD1 covers 8 bases. The CDR3 length is 14 residues. V gave up 5 bases and J gave up 4 bases; unmatched junction bases: 4. Germline-derived CDR1 and CDR2 are SGHAT and FQNNGV. CDR3 sequence: CASSADRANQPQHF. The CDR3 DNA is TGTGCCAGCAGCGCGGACAGGGCTAATCAGCCCCAGCATTTT. The full variable domain, with the rest looked up from reference TRBV11-2 and TRBJ1-5, is EAGVAQSPRYKIIEKRQSVAFWCNPISGHATLYWYQQILGQGPKLLIQFQNNGVVDDSQLPKDRFSAERLKGVDSTLKIQPAKLEDSAVYLCASSADRANQPQHFGDGTRLSIL.

V and J are TRBV19 and TRBJ2-2; the match to TRBD1 covers 9 bases. The CDR3 spans 14 residues. The V segment lost 4 bases and the J segment 10 bases; nucleotides outside the gene matches: 7. Germline assignment: CDR1 LNHDA and CDR2 SQIVND (reference sequence). The CDR3 reads CASSRGQGSEELFF. The CDR3 DNA sequence: TGTGCCAGTAGTAGGGGACAGGGTTCGGAGGAGCTGTTTTTT.

This clone came up once. The chain recombines TRBV14 with TRBJ1-1; 7 bases map to TRBD1. Germline CDR1 SGHDN, CDR2 FVKESK. Trimming removed 0 bases from V and 6 bases from J; junction bases left unmatched: 10. This CDR3 comprises 16 residues. The CDR3, as DNA: TGTGCCAGCAGCCAAGATAAAGGACAGGCCGCCCCTGAAGCTTTCTTT. Translation: CASSQDKGQAAPEAFF.

J is TRBJ2-6 and V is TRBV7-3, with 9 bases aligning to TRBD1. The CDR3 spans 19 residues. Per germline, CDR1 SGHTA and CDR2 FQGTGA. V gave up 1 base and J gave up 2 bases; unmatched junction bases: 9. This chain's CDR3 is CASSLMGHRGQAGANVLTF. The CDR3 nucleotides read TGTGCCAGCAGCTTAATGGGACACAGGGGGCAGGCTGGGGCCAACGTCCTGACTTTC.

This chain uses TRBV7-2 with TRBJ2-7; the match to TRBD2 covers 12 bases. Germline V gene lookup returns CDR1 SGHTA and CDR2 FQGNSA. The CDR3 consists of 15 residues. With V trimmed by 5 bases and J by 3 bases, 5 bases remained unmatched. CDR3 bases: TGTGCCAGCAGCGTCCGGACTAGCGGGGACTACGAGCAGTACTTC. It is translated as CASSVRTSGDYEQYF. The full variable domain, its missing parts supplied by reference TRBV7-2 and TRBJ2-7, is GAGVSQSPSNKVTEKGKDVELRCDPISGHTALYWYRQSLGQGLEFLIYFQGNSAPDKSGLPSDRFSAERTGGSVSTLTIQRTQQEDSAVYLCASSVRTSGDYEQYFGPGTRLTVT.

The chain is built from TRBV5-6 and TRBJ1-5; D is possibly TRBD1 (6 bases). Germline CDR1 reads SGHDT; CDR2 reads YYEEEE. Trimming stripped 4 bases from V and 5 bases from J, with 13 bases between. This CDR3 contains 14 residues. CDR3 loop: CASSRGGMDQPQHF. CDR3 sequence (DNA): TGTGCCAGCAGCAGGGGGGGTATGGATCAGCCCCAGCATTTT.

The chain links TRBV5-1 to TRBJ1-2, with 9 bases fitting TRBD1. The V and J ends lost 2 bases and 3 bases, in that order; junction bases with no gene match: 2. The CDR3 loop spans 14 amino acids. CDR1 and CDR2 (germline): SGHRS, YFSETQ. The CDR3 DNA follows: TGCGCCAGCAGCTTACAGGGGGCGGACTATGGCTACACCTTC. It is translated as CASSLQGADYGYTF.

This clone has a handful of counts. Other DNA sequences in this sample translate to the same CDR3. J is TRBJ1-1 and V is TRBV28; D not certain. Germline CDR1 reads MDHEN; CDR2 reads SYDVKM. This CDR3 spans 12 amino acids. Trimming pared 8 bases from V and 1 base from J, leaving 8 bases between. CDR3 amino acids: CASRTGNTEAFF. CDR3 coding DNA: TGTGCCAGCCGCACCGGGAACACTGAAGCTTTCTTT. Drawing the rest from reference TRBV28 and TRBJ1-1, the complete variable domain is DVKVTQSSRYLVKRTGEKVFLECVQDMDHENMFWYRQDPGLGLRLIYFSYDVKMKEKGDIPEGYSVSREKKERFSLILESASTNQTSMYLCASRTGNTEAFFGQGTRLTVV.

The V and J genes are TRBV10-3 and TRBJ2-3; 10 nucleotides match TRBD2. Germline CDR1 is ENHRY and CDR2 is SYGVKD. Trimming removed 2 bases from V and 3 bases from J; junction bases left unmatched: 8. This CDR3 spans 17 amino acids. The CDR3 loop is CAISERLAGVGTDTQYF. As DNA, the CDR3 is TGTGCCATCAGTGAGCGGCTAGCGGGAGTAGGGACAGATACGCAGTATTTT.

This chain links TRBV5-4 with TRBJ1-4; 7 bases are a match to TRBD1. Germline-derived CDR1 and CDR2 are SGHNT and YYREEE (reference sequence). This CDR3 contains 14 residues. Unmatched junction bases numbered 8, after V lost 4 bases and J lost 8 bases. This chain's CDR3 is CASSVEGAEEKLFF. The CDR3 DNA reads TGTGCCAGCAGCGTGGAGGGGGCAGAGGAAAAACTGTTTTTT.

This chain uses TRBV25-1 with TRBJ2-6; a weak D match, TRBD2 (5 bases). Germline V gene sequence: CDR1 MGHDK, CDR2 SYGVNS. The V and J ends lost 1 base and 0 bases respectively, with 10 bases between them. The CDR3 covers 17 residues. CDR3 sequence: CASSESGSGSGANVLTF. Here the CDR3 DNA reads TGTGCCAGCAGTGAATCGGGCAGCGGCTCTGGGGCCAACGTCCTGACTTTC.

This clone has just one count. The chain is built from TRBV18 and TRBJ1-4; 9 bases fit TRBD1. Germline V gene sequence: CDR1 KGHSH, CDR2 LQKENI. The CDR3 is 15 amino acids. V lost 4 bases to trimming and J lost 2 bases; unmatched junction nucleotides: 2. CDR3 coding DNA: TGTGCCAGCTCACGGGGGACAGGGACTAATGAAAAACTGTTTTTT. It is translated as CASSRGTGTNEKLFF.

The V and J genes are TRBV18 and TRBJ1-3, with 8 bases lining up with TRBD1. Looked up from germline, CDR1 is KGHSH and CDR2 is LQKENI. This CDR3 is built from 15 residues. Trimming took 3 bases from V and 6 from J; bases not matched to a gene: 7. CDR3 protein: CASSPSGTGVNTIYF. The CDR3 nucleotides read TGTGCCAGCTCACCTTCCGGGACAGGCGTAAACACCATATATTTT. The whole variable domain, remainder taken from reference TRBV18 and TRBJ1-3, is NAGVMQNPRHLVRRRGQEARLRCSPMKGHSHVYWYRQLPEEGLKFMVYLQKENIIDESGMPKERFSAEFPKEGPSILRIQQVVRGDSAAYFCASSPSGTGVNTIYFGEGSWLTVV.

This clone has only a few counts. The chain combines TRBV27 with TRBJ2-3; 9 bases line up with TRBD2. The germline V gene encodes CDR1 MNHEY and CDR2 SMNVEV (reference sequence). CDR3 size: 15 residues. V lost 4 bases and J lost 1; bases outside the gene matches: 3. CDR3 loop: CASSSRTSGTDTQYF. The CDR3 DNA is TGTGCCAGCAGTTCGAGGACTAGCGGCACAGATACGCAGTATTTT.

The CDR3 bases are TGCGCCAGCAGCCACGGAACAGGGTCGTCCGTCTACAATGAGCAGTTCTTC. Residues: CASSHGTGSSVYNEQFF. The chain recombines TRBV4-1 with TRBJ2-1; perhaps TRBD1 as D (6 bases). The ends were cut back, 3 bases at V and 3 bases at J, with 18 bases in the middle. CDR1 and CDR2 from the germline V gene are MGHRA and YSYEKL. The CDR3 loop spans 17 amino acids.

The chain links TRBV5-1 to TRBJ2-1, with D unresolved. V lost 0 bases and J lost 0, with 7 bases in between. Looked up from germline, CDR1 is SGHRS and CDR2 is YFSETQ. The CDR3 is 15 residues long. The DNA of the CDR3 is TGCGCCAGCAGCTTGGGTGTCTTCTCCTACAATGAGCAGTTCTTC. This encodes CASSLGVFSYNEQFF.